The clone carrying this TCR beta chain was seen ten or more times. The junction had 19 bases not matched to a gene; V was cut back by 3 bases and J by 2 bases. CDR1 is GTSNPN, CDR2 SVGIG, per germline (reference sequence). The CDR3 has 19 residues. The time point was: newly diagnosed GD, antithyroid drugs for less than 3 months. The TCR library used RNA extracted from PBMCs. The data were obtained in a study of regulatory T cells in long-lasting Graves disease. Combining iRepertoire HTBI primers with Arm-PCR of CDR3 regions, the authors built TCR beta libraries. MiXCR, applied by TCRdb to the multiplex PCR reads, yields one record per CDR3 protein. The data show a few hundred thousand distinct CDR3 sequences, roughly 15% seen once. Separately, the same data were catalogued under a study of T cells in Graves' hyperthyroidism and ophthalmopathy.

The sample here was peripheral blood mononuclear cells (PBMCs), taken at new diagnosis, from a patient treated with antithyroid drugs. The sequence derives from a woman aged 18-30 years with Graves disease. V usage is TRBV30 and J usage is TRBJ1-2; TRBD1 matches 9 bases. This CDR3 is CAWRTRAGTGSPSNYGYTF. For the CDR3, the DNA is TGTGCCTGGAGAACTCGGGCCGGGACAGGGTCACCTTCAAACTATGGCTACACCTTC.